The 5 T cell receptor beta chains in this list originate from one sample, sequenced in a study of blood T cell repertoires in COVID-19. TCRdb keeps only in-frame clones here, not all; method: immunoSEQ multiplex PCR. The data contain roughly 170,000 clones, less than 85% of them singletons. Material: peripheral blood. The origin of the receptors is an elderly woman with acute or convalescent COVID-19.

The chain couples TRBV28 to TRBJ1-2, with D possibly matching TRBD1 (6 bases). This CDR3 is built from 17 residues. Germline lookup yields CDR1 MDHEN and CDR2 SYDVKM. Trimming pared 8 bases from V and 6 bases from J, leaving 28 bases between. The CDR3 protein is CASGGVPRRTEENGYTF. The CDR3 region has the DNA TGTGCCAGCGGGGGGGTTCCACGCAGGACAGAGGAAAATGGCTACACCTTC.

V and J are TRBV11-2 and TRBJ2-4, with D tentatively TRBD2 (5 bases). This CDR3 has 13 amino acids. Germline V gene sequence: CDR1 SGHAT, CDR2 FQNNGV. V lost 5 bases to trimming and J lost 9 bases, with 14 bases between them. In DNA, the CDR3 is TGTGCCAGCAGCGCAAACCTCGCGGGCATTCAGTACTTC. It is translated as CASSANLAGIQYF.

The V gene is TRBV6-4, the J gene TRBJ2-1, with 7 bases identical to TRBD2. CDR1 and CDR2 from the germline V gene are MRHNA and SNTAGT. This CDR3 contains 17 residues. Trimming cost V 6 bases and J 8 bases; bases outside gene matches: 19. The CDR3, as DNA: TGTGCCAGCAGAGCGGTAGCGGGCCCCTTATATTATCATGAGCAGTTCTTC. Amino acid sequence: CASRAVAGPLYYHEQFF.

This clone was observed a single time. V and J are TRBV6-4 and TRBJ2-1; 7 nucleotides line up with TRBD2. This CDR3 contains 16 residues. The V gene's germline CDR1 is MRHNA and CDR2 SNTAGT. V trimming: 0 bases; J trimming: 0 bases; junction bases outside the gene matches: 2. CDR3 loop: CASSDSGTTSYNEQFF. As DNA, the CDR3 is TGTGCCAGCAGTGACTCAGGGACTACCTCCTACAATGAGCAGTTCTTC.

The CDR3 is CASSFAGIGNIQYF. CDR3 DNA sequence: TGTGCCAGCAGCTTTGCAGGGATTGGGAACATTCAGTACTTC. This chain uses TRBV11-2 with TRBJ2-4; a possible D gene is TRBD1 (5 bases). With 3 bases removed from V and 7 bases from J, the gap between germline ends came to 13 bases. Germline lookup yields CDR1 SGHAT and CDR2 FQNNGV. This CDR3 is built from 14 residues.